This entry is about one T cell receptor beta chain. The data are from a study of identical twins. Germline CDR1 LNHNV, CDR2 YYDKDF (reference sequence). V gave up 5 bases and J gave up 4 bases, with 2 bases separating them. The CDR3 has 11 amino acids. TCRdb redid the calling of the 5' RACE reads with MiXCR, one entry per CDR3 protein. The sample lists roughly 1,500,000 distinct CDR3 sequences; 32% were seen once. The receptor's source is a newborn girl in good health. The chain employs TRBV15 and TRBJ1-4; no definite D call. Sample: cord blood. The CDR3 region has the DNA TGTGCCACCAGCGGTAATGAAAAACTGTTTTTT. It translates to CATSGNEKLFF.